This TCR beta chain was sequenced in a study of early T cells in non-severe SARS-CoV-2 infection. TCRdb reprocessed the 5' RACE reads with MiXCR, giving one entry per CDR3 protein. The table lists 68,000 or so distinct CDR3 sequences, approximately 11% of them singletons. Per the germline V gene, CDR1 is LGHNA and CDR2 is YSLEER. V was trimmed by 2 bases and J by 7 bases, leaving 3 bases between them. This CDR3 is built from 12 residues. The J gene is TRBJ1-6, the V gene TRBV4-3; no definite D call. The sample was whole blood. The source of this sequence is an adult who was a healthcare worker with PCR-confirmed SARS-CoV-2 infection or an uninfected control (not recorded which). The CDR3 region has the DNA TGCGCCAGCAGCCAAAGAAATTCACCCCTCCACTTT. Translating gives CASSQRNSPLHF.